The 27 T cell receptor beta chains listed next were all sequenced from one sample in a study of T cells in localized non-small cell lung cancer. TCRdb's table, derived via immunoSEQ multiplex PCR, lists solely in-frame clones and lacks some. The sample gives about 46,000 clones, 65% to 90% of which show up once; 17% is in the top ten. The material was peripheral blood mononuclear cells, obtained before any cancer treatment. All receptors come from a man aged 35-75 years with stage III lung adenocarcinoma.

The J gene is TRBJ1-1, the V gene TRBV5-1, with D perhaps TRBD1 (5 bases). This CDR3 spans 13 amino acids. The V gene's germline CDR1 is SGHRS and CDR2 YFSETQ. Trimming took off 1 base at V and 8 bases at J, with 12 bases between the two ends. CDR3 sequence: CASSLLGAAEAFF. The CDR3 bases are TGCGCCAGCAGCTTGTTAGGGGCAGCCGAAGCTTTCTTT. Full variable domain (missing parts from reference TRBV5-1 and TRBJ1-1): KAGVTQTPRYLIKTRGQQVTLSCSPISGHRSVSWYQQTPGQGLQFLFEYFSETQRNKGNFPGRFSGRQFSNSRSEMNVSTLELGDSALYLCASSLLGAAEAFFGQGTRLTVV.

CDR3 sequence reads: CASATGGGEAFF. The CDR3 bases are TGCGCCAGCGCGACGGGAGGAGGTGAAGCTTTCTTT. The V and J genes are TRBV10-1 and TRBJ1-1; D unclear. The CDR3 has 12 residues. CDR1 and CDR2 from the germline V gene are WNHNN and SYGVQD (reference sequence). The ends were cut back, 8 bases at V and 7 bases at J, with 14 bases in the middle.

CDR3 region: CASSITGLAGGLSYNEQFF. The CDR3 region has the DNA TGTGCCAGTAGTATAACCGGACTAGCGGGGGGCTTATCCTACAATGAGCAGTTCTTC. This rearrangement joins TRBV19 to TRBJ2-1, with TRBD2 identical over 14 bases. Germline CDR1 reads LNHDA; CDR2 reads SQIVND (reference sequence). This CDR3 has 19 residues. With V trimmed by 2 bases and J by 1 base, 7 bases remained unmatched.

As DNA, the CDR3 is TGTGCCAGCAGCCTGGGGGACATCTTCATGGCGGGGACCCAGTACTTC. Amino acid sequence: CASSLGDIFMAGTQYF. The rearrangement joins TRBV5-4 to TRBJ2-5; D is perhaps TRBD1 (6 bases). This CDR3 comprises 16 residues. Germline V lookup: CDR1 SGHNT, CDR2 YYREEE (reference sequence). The ends were cut back, 4 bases at V and 7 bases at J, with 23 bases in the middle.

This clone was picked up a small number of times. The chain is built from TRBV9 and TRBJ2-4, with D perhaps given as TRBD1 or TRBD2 (5 bases each). The ends were cut back, 0 bases at V and 9 bases at J, with 19 bases in the middle. This CDR3 spans 16 amino acids. Germline V gene lookup returns CDR1 SGDLS and CDR2 YYNGEE. The CDR3 sequence is CASSVGFVQGGGIQYF. The CDR3 DNA reads TGTGCCAGCAGCGTAGGATTCGTGCAGGGTGGAGGCATTCAGTACTTC.

The rearrangement links TRBV5-1 to TRBJ2-3, with 8 bases lining up with TRBD2. From germline, CDR1 is SGHRS and CDR2 YFSETQ. The CDR3 loop spans 16 amino acids. V gave up 0 bases and J gave up 2 bases; unmatched junction bases: 5. This CDR3 is CASSLAGGALTDTQYF. As DNA, the CDR3 is TGCGCCAGCAGCTTGGCCGGGGGGGCTCTCACAGATACGCAGTATTTT. The whole variable domain, filled in from reference TRBV5-1 and TRBJ2-3, reads KAGVTQTPRYLIKTRGQQVTLSCSPISGHRSVSWYQQTPGQGLQFLFEYFSETQRNKGNFPGRFSGRQFSNSRSEMNVSTLELGDSALYLCASSLAGGALTDTQYFGPGTRLTVL.

J is TRBJ2-7 and V is TRBV9, with TRBD2 identical over 13 bases. The trim removed 4 bases at V and 3 bases at J, leaving 7 bases unmatched. CDR1 SGDLS and CDR2 YYNGEE come from the germline V gene. This CDR3 is built from 16 residues. The CDR3 DNA is TGTGCCAGCAGCCCCTCCGGGACTAGCGGGGACTACGAGCAGTACTTC. Its translation: CASSPSGTSGDYEQYF. Drawing the rest from reference TRBV9 and TRBJ2-7, the complete variable domain is DSGVTQTPKHLITATGQRVTLRCSPRSGDLSVYWYQQSLDQGLQFLIQYYNGEERAKGNILERFSAQQFPDLHSELNLSSLELGDSALYFCASSPSGTSGDYEQYFGPGTRLTVT.

This sequence joins TRBV18 and TRBJ2-6; 10 nucleotides line up with TRBD2. Germline assignment: CDR1 KGHSH and CDR2 LQKENI. The CDR3 runs 18 residues. V shed 4 bases, J shed 1 base, and the junction held 7 bases outside the gene matches. CDR3 amino acids: CASSQSLAGVSGANVLTF. The CDR3 nucleotides are TGTGCCAGCTCACAGAGCCTAGCGGGGGTATCTGGGGCCAACGTCCTGACTTTC.

This clone was counted a single time. The chain is built from TRBV5-1 and TRBJ1-2; 9 bases match TRBD1. V gave up 1 base and J gave up 8 bases; unmatched junction bases: 6. CDR1 is SGHRS and CDR2 is YFSETQ in the germline V gene. This CDR3 has 14 amino acids. This CDR3 reads CASSLTGTGKGYTF. The CDR3 DNA sequence: TGCGCCAGCAGCTTGACTGGGACAGGGAAAGGCTACACCTTC.

The table lists this clone with a count of one. The sample holds other DNA sequences that translate to the same CDR3. This chain links TRBV5-6 with TRBJ2-7; TRBD1 aligns across 7 bases. Germline V gene lookup returns CDR1 SGHDT and CDR2 YYEEEE. J was trimmed by 6 bases and V by 0 bases; bases with no gene match: 0. The CDR3 is 12 amino acids. CDR3 nucleotide sequence: TGTGCCAGCAGCTTGGCAGGGGGCGAGCAGTACTTC. This codes for CASSLAGGEQYF.

This clone was seen only a few times. The V and J genes are TRBV19 and TRBJ1-1; unclear D gene. There are 11 residues in the CDR3. CDR1 and CDR2 (germline): LNHDA, SQIVND (reference sequence). Trimming removed 7 bases from V and 6 bases from J, with 9 bases in between. CDR3 bases: TGTGCCAGTATCAATTTCGCTGAAGCTTTCTTT. Its translation: CASINFAEAFF.

The chain has TRBV11-2 and TRBJ2-3; D is ambiguous. The CDR3 has 13 amino acids. The V end lost 3 bases, the J end lost 4 bases, and 8 bases lay between the germline ends. In germline, CDR1 is SGHAT, CDR2 FQNNGV. CDR3 amino acids: CASSLFSPDTQYF. In DNA form, the CDR3 reads TGTGCCAGCAGCTTGTTCAGCCCAGATACGCAGTATTTT.

The gene calls are TRBV6-1 and TRBJ2-7; D possibly matches TRBD1 or TRBD2 (6 bases each). The V end lost 5 bases, the J end lost 9 bases, and 11 bases lay between the germline ends. This CDR3 is built from 11 residues. Germline V gives CDR1 MNHNS, CDR2 SASEGT. The CDR3 is CASSFTGAQYF. The CDR3 bases are TGTGCCAGCAGTTTCACGGGGGCGCAGTACTTC.

The CDR3 region has the DNA TGTGCCAGCAGCCAGGTCGGGGATACGCAGTATTTT. This codes for CASSQVGDTQYF. V and J are TRBV11-2 and TRBJ2-3; D is unresolved. Germline V CDR1 and CDR2: SGHAT, FQNNGV. The V end was cut by 5 bases, the J end by 6 bases, with 9 bases between. CDR3 length: 12 residues. The full variable domain, with the rest looked up from reference TRBV11-2 and TRBJ2-3, is EAGVAQSPRYKIIEKRQSVAFWCNPISGHATLYWYQQILGQGPKLLIQFQNNGVVDDSQLPKDRFSAERLKGVDSTLKIQPAKLEDSAVYLCASSQVGDTQYFGPGTRLTVL.

The V and J genes are TRBV6-6 and TRBJ2-1, with unresolved D. Germline V lookup: CDR1 MNHNY, CDR2 SVGAGI (reference sequence). The CDR3 loop spans 12 amino acids. Between the trimmed V and J ends, which lost 2 bases and 8 bases, there was a span of 7 bases. In nucleotides, the CDR3 is TGTGCCAGCAGTTACATCGTTGATGAGCAGTTCTTC. It specifies CASSYIVDEQFF.

The V gene is TRBV5-1, the J gene TRBJ2-3; D perhaps matches TRBD1 (5 bases). The CDR3 runs to 15 residues. With 0 bases removed from V and 1 base from J, the gap between germline ends came to 9 bases. Germline CDR1 SGHRS, CDR2 YFSETQ. Here the CDR3 DNA reads TGCGCCAGCAGCTTGGGGGGCCGTGGCACAGATACGCAGTATTTT. It yields the protein CASSLGGRGTDTQYF.

J is TRBJ2-7 and V is TRBV10-1; possible D gene TRBD1, 6 bases. Germline CDR1 and CDR2: WNHNN and SYGVQD (reference sequence). The CDR3 spans 11 residues. The V gene lost 8 bases and the J gene lost 8 bases, with 13 bases spanning the gap. The CDR3 loop is CASWKQGQQYF. CDR3 bases: TGCGCCAGCTGGAAACAGGGTCAGCAGTACTTC.

This sequence joins TRBV10-3 and TRBJ1-2; D call uncertain. CDR1 and CDR2 from the germline V gene are ENHRY and SYGVKD. There are 12 residues in the CDR3. V was pared by 10 bases and J by 2 bases, with 11 bases between. The CDR3 here is CATRRGNYGYTF. For the CDR3, the DNA is TGTGCCACCCGGAGAGGGAACTATGGCTACACCTTC.

This clone occurred a few times. The chain uses TRBV19 and TRBJ2-7, with D tentatively TRBD1 or TRBD2 (5 bases each). The CDR3 covers 16 residues. The ends were cut back, 3 bases at V and 4 bases at J, with 19 bases in the middle. Germline V gene lookup returns CDR1 LNHDA and CDR2 SQIVND (reference sequence). The CDR3 protein is CASSIRRGVGPYEQYF. CDR3 DNA sequence: TGTGCCAGTAGTATCCGGCGAGGGGTTGGGCCTTACGAGCAGTACTTC.

The chain links TRBV6-6 to TRBJ2-7; unclear D gene. The CDR3 consists of 13 residues. Germline assignment: CDR1 MNHNY and CDR2 SVGAGI (reference sequence). V lost 3 bases and J 3 bases, leaving 9 bases between the germline ends. CDR3 bases: TGTGCCAGCAGTTATGGGGAAGTCTACGAGCAGTACTTC. Protein: CASSYGEVYEQYF.

This clone showed up just once. V gene TRBV7-2 combines with J gene TRBJ2-3; 12 bases agree with TRBD2. Germline CDR1 and CDR2: SGHTA and FQGNSA. V gave up 4 bases and J gave up 4 bases; unmatched junction bases: 15. The CDR3 loop spans 19 amino acids. DNA for the CDR3: TGTGCCAGCAGCTCCACGCGTCTAGCGGGGGGGCCGGTGGCAGATACGCAGTATTTT. Its protein product is CASSSTRLAGGPVADTQYF.

The chain combines TRBV4-1 with TRBJ2-1, with TRBD2 matching over 10 bases. The germline gives CDR1 MGHRA, CDR2 YSYEKL. The CDR3 length is 15 residues. Unmatched junction bases numbered 5, after V lost 1 base and J lost 8 bases. CDR3 DNA sequence: TGCGCCAGCAGCCAAGGAAGCGGGGGGGCATATGAGCAGTTCTTC. Protein sequence: CASSQGSGGAYEQFF.

V usage is TRBV10-3 and J usage is TRBJ1-1, with unresolved D. The CDR3 length is 14 residues. Germline loops: CDR1 ENHRY, CDR2 SYGVKD. With 10 bases removed from V and 4 bases from J, the gap between germline ends came to 19 bases. Here the CDR3 reads CASNGGREGTEAFF. CDR3 DNA sequence: TGTGCCAGCAACGGCGGGAGGGAGGGCACTGAAGCTTTCTTT.

This clone was seen just once. The V gene is TRBV10-3, the J gene TRBJ1-6, with D unresolved. The V end lost 8 bases, the J end lost 0 bases, and 11 bases lay between the germline ends. This CDR3 comprises 15 residues. The germline gives CDR1 ENHRY, CDR2 SYGVKD. DNA of the CDR3: TGTGCCATCGCAGCCGTCAGCTCCTATAATTCACCCCTCCACTTT. It codes for CAIAAVSSYNSPLHF.

The chain has TRBV6-5 and TRBJ1-2; possible D gene TRBD1, 5 bases. Germline CDR1 is MNHEY and CDR2 is SVGAGI. The CDR3 extends over 15 amino acids. V gave up 7 bases and J gave up 5 bases, with 20 bases separating them. CDR3 sequence (DNA): TGTGCCAGCACTCCAGGAGGGGAGGAGATTTATGGCTACACCTTC. Amino acids: CASTPGGEEIYGYTF.

Here the CDR3 reads CASARGRDGEQFF. The DNA for the CDR3 is TGTGCCAGCGCCCGGGGGAGAGATGGTGAGCAGTTCTTC. The gene calls are TRBV6-4 and TRBJ2-1; weak D call: TRBD2 (6 bases). From germline, CDR1 is MRHNA and CDR2 SNTAGT. The CDR3 loop spans 13 amino acids. Trimming took 8 bases from V and 9 from J, leaving 17 bases between them.

This chain links TRBV12-5 with TRBJ2-2; D is uncertain. V lost 3 bases to trimming and J lost 6 bases, with 20 bases between them. Germline-derived CDR1 and CDR2 are LGHNT and FRNRAP. This CDR3 is built from 17 residues. The CDR3 DNA reads as TGTGCTAGTGGTTTCACCCTACATCAAAGAGGATCCGGGGAGCTGTTTTTT. Translated: CASGFTLHQRGSGELFF.